This is a list of T cell receptor beta chains from one sample in a study of T cells in Graves' hyperthyroidism and ophthalmopathy. One entry per CDR3 protein results from TCRdb running MiXCR on the multiplex PCR reads. The sample shows 490,000 or so distinct CDR3 sequences, 15% to 20% of them seen only once. Specimen: blood. The receptors shown here come from a woman aged 25 to 39 with Graves' ophthalmopathy. Each CDR3 is given with its conserved first and last residue. A D gene is named only where the DNA matches it firmly. Not all rows give a size; the values are once, few, many and, for expanded clones, a class.

NA many TRBJ2-2 TRBV6-1 CASSEALLAGELFF TGTGCCAGCAGTGAAGCGCTCCTAGCCGGGGAGCTGTTTTTT
TRBD1 few TRBJ2-1 TRBV29-1 CSVEYDRGGNEQFF TGCAGCGTTGAGTATGACAGGGGAGGCAATGAGCAGTTCTTC
NA few TRBJ1-1 TRBV28 CASLLGNTEAFF TGTGCCAGCCTCCTGGGGAACACTGAAGCTTTCTTT
TRBD2 many TRBJ2-1 TRBV24-1 CATSDRGTSGSYNEQFF TGTGCCACCAGTGATAGAGGGACTAGCGGATCTTACAATGAGCAGTTCTTC
TRBD1 many TRBJ2-3 TRBV12-3/TRBV12-4 CASVQGFSDTQYF TGTGCCAGCGTACAGGGGTTTTCAGATACGCAGTATTTT
NA many TRBJ2-5 TRBV7-2 CASSFDRETQYF TGTGCCAGCAGCTTCGATCGAGAGACCCAGTACTTC
NA many TRBJ2-7 TRBV28 CASSLVSTEQYF TGTGCCAGCAGTTTAGTCTCCACGGAGCAGTACTTC
TRBD2 few TRBJ2-1 TRBV7-6 CASSPSGVRNEQFF TGTGCCAGCAGCCCTAGCGGGGTGCGGAATGAGCAGTTCTTC
NA many TRBJ1-5 TRBV28 CASSFAGTDQPQHF TGTGCCAGCAGTTTTGCAGGGACGGATCAGCCCCAGCATTTT
TRBD1 NA TRBJ1-5 TRBV28 CDSSLTGATGQPQHF TGTGACAGCAGTTTAACAGGGGCGACGGGTCAGCCCCAGCATTTT